The clone carrying this T cell receptor beta chain turned up a few times. Its cognate antigen is unknown. MiXCR was run by TCRdb on the 5' RACE reads, yielding one entry per CDR3 protein. The sample lists a few hundred thousand distinct CDR3 sequences, roughly 8.7% occurring once. These data belong to a study of identical twins. Study-level points and caveats: Modeled out-of-frame TCR alpha sharing in monozygotic twins fell below observed levels. Excess sharing by twins proved weaker in beta out-of-frame sequences. Zero-insertion analyses could be partly confounded by invariant MAIT and iNKT cells.

The CDR3 sequence is 12 residues long. Trimming left V 2 bases short and J 5 bases short, with 6 bases between. The germline V gene encodes CDR1 MNHEY and CDR2 SVGEGT. These data also featured in a second study, about yellow fever vaccine responses in identical twins.

The chain links TRBV6-2 or TRBV6-3 to TRBJ1-1, with D unclear. This TCR derives from a woman younger than 30 in good health. Source material: CD8+ T cells sorted from blood. The CDR3 is CASSYRVTEAFF. The DNA of the CDR3 is TGTGCCAGCAGTTACCGTGTGACTGAAGCTTTCTTT.